The next 29 T cell receptor beta chains were all read from a single sample in a study of shared clonotypes between healthy human individuals. Terminally differentiated effector memory CD45RA+ cells were excluded from the naive CD8 cells, which were CD45RO-negative and positively selected for CCR7. Clones were read by immunoSEQ multiplex PCR, and TCRdb kept only the in-frame ones, dropping some. The sample yields some 740,000 clones, 80% to 95% seen once. Sample: naive CD8+ T cells sorted from blood. Source of these receptors: a man between 25 and 39 years old in good health.

Concerning this clone: Within the sample, other DNA sequences also encode this same CDR3. The chain couples TRBV7-3 to TRBJ2-1; TRBD1 or TRBD2 may be the D gene (6 bases each). V was shortened by 0 bases and J by 3 bases, with 9 bases between the two germline ends. CDR1 SGHTA and CDR2 FQGTGA come from the germline V gene. This CDR3 contains 15 residues. CDR3 sequence (DNA): TGTGCCAGCAGCTTAACGGGGGGCAGCTACAATGAGCAGTTCTTC. This translates into CASSLTGGSYNEQFF.

The rearrangement uses TRBV18 and TRBJ2-5; either TRBD1 or TRBD2 may fit D (5 bases each). The CDR3 sequence is 19 residues long. V lost 3 bases, J lost 1 base, and 24 bases lay in between. CDR1 and CDR2 (germline): KGHSH, LQKENI. CDR3 in DNA: TGTGCCAGCTCACCCCCGGGACGCTTGGTTGCCCTTTCCCAAGAGACCCAGTACTTC. As protein: CASSPPGRLVALSQETQYF.

The chain is built from TRBV6-1 and TRBJ1-5, with D unresolved. V lost 1 base and J 7 bases, leaving 17 bases between the germline ends. CDR1 and CDR2 from the germline V gene are MNHNS and SASEGT. The CDR3 sequence is 16 residues long. The CDR3 loop reads CASSEEVGRVGQPQHF. In nucleotides, the CDR3 is TGTGCCAGCAGTGAAGAGGTTGGAAGGGTTGGCCAGCCCCAGCATTTT.

This clone has just one count. This chain connects TRBV7-9 to TRBJ2-3, with D unclear. Deletions cut 2 bases from V and 1 base from J, with 7 bases between. The germline V gene encodes CDR1 SEHNR and CDR2 FQNEAQ (reference sequence). The CDR3 spans 14 residues. The chain's CDR3 is CASSLSLGTDTQYF. The DNA of the CDR3 is TGTGCCAGCAGCTTATCATTGGGCACAGATACGCAGTATTTT.

V gene TRBV4-1 combines with J gene TRBJ2-2, with D perhaps TRBD2 (5 bases). The CDR3 loop spans 16 amino acids. With 0 bases removed from V and 4 bases from J, the gap between germline ends came to 12 bases. Per germline, CDR1 MGHRA and CDR2 YSYEKL. The CDR3 coding sequence is TGCGCCAGCAGCCAAGAATGGCCGCGGGCCACCGGGGAGCTGTTTTTT. Protein product: CASSQEWPRATGELFF.

The gene calls are TRBV5-1 and TRBJ2-1; 14 bases are a match to TRBD2. Unmatched junction bases numbered 10, after V lost 4 bases and J lost 4 bases. Per germline, CDR1 SGHRS and CDR2 YFSETQ. The CDR3 runs 18 residues. CDR3 sequence reads: CASSLPPGLAGAYNEQFF. As DNA, the CDR3 is TGCGCCAGCAGCCTACCCCCGGGACTAGCGGGAGCGTACAATGAGCAGTTCTTC.

V is TRBV29-1 and J is TRBJ2-7, with unresolved D. V dropped 1 base and J dropped 7 bases, with 11 bases sitting between them. Germline values: CDR1 SQVTM, CDR2 ANQGSEA. The CDR3 loop spans 12 amino acids. In DNA form, the CDR3 reads TGCAGCGTTGAAGCCTCAGAGGTAGAGCAGTACTTC. Its translation: CSVEASEVEQYF.

The gene calls are TRBV11-2 and TRBJ1-3; TRBD1 aligns across 8 bases. This CDR3 is 17 amino acids long. CDR1 and CDR2 (germline): SGHAT, FQNNGV. V lost 5 bases to trimming and J lost 0 bases; unmatched junction nucleotides: 9. This CDR3 is CASSPGGRESSGNTIYF. The CDR3 DNA sequence: TGTGCCAGCAGCCCAGGGGGCAGGGAAAGCTCTGGAAACACCATATATTTT.

CDR3 sequence (DNA): TGTGCCAGCAGTCTCCGGGACAGGGGGTTCCTAGCGGGAGTAGAGCAGTACTTC. This codes for CASSLRDRGFLAGVEQYF. The V gene is TRBV28, the J gene TRBJ2-7; D possibly corresponds to TRBD1 (11 bases). CDR1 and CDR2 (germline): MDHEN, SYDVKM. CDR3 length: 18 residues. Trimming stripped 5 bases from V and 7 bases from J, with 30 bases between.

Worth noting for this clone: The same CDR3 arises from other DNA sequences in this sample as well. The chain has TRBV9 and TRBJ2-1, with no clear D. The CDR3 loop spans 13 amino acids. The V gene's germline CDR1 is SGDLS and CDR2 YYNGEE. The V end lost 3 bases, the J end lost 2 bases, and 6 bases lay between the germline ends. CDR3 loop: CASSEGTYNEQFF. The DNA of the CDR3 is TGTGCCAGCAGCGAAGGAACCTACAATGAGCAGTTCTTC.

CDR3 region: CASSLSGPASGNTIYF. CDR3 sequence (DNA): TGTGCCAGCAGTTTATCAGGACCGGCATCTGGAAACACCATATATTTT. This chain connects TRBV28 to TRBJ1-3; D ambiguous. This CDR3 contains 16 residues. V shed 1 base and J shed 1 base, with 11 bases lying between them. CDR1 and CDR2 from the germline V gene are MDHEN and SYDVKM.

CDR3 DNA: TGTGCCAGCAGTCGGACAGGGGCGAACACTGAAGCTTTCTTT. It is translated as CASSRTGANTEAFF. This chain links TRBV6-5 with TRBJ1-1; 9 nucleotides align to TRBD1. The CDR3 sequence is 14 residues long. Germline lookup yields CDR1 MNHEY and CDR2 SVGAGI. The V gene end was trimmed by 5 bases and the J gene end by 1 base; junction bases not matched to a gene: 2.

The chain recombines TRBV7-8 with TRBJ1-5; no clear D gene. Germline V gene data show CDR1 as SGHVS and CDR2 as FQNEAQ. This CDR3 region has 16 residues. Trimming removed 1 base from V and 8 bases from J, with 18 bases in between. The CDR3 bases are TGTGCCAGCAGCTTAGAGGGTCGGCAACGTGAGAAGCCCCAGCATTTT. Translation: CASSLEGRQREKPQHF.

The V call is TRBV28, the J call TRBJ2-3; TRBD2 matches at 8 bases. The CDR3 sequence is 16 residues long. Looked up from germline, CDR1 is MDHEN and CDR2 is SYDVKM. V shed 2 bases and J 0 bases; nucleotides not matched to a gene: 4. CDR3 nucleotide sequence: TGTGCCAGCAGTTTAGGAGCGGGAGCGAGCACAGATACGCAGTATTTT. Residues: CASSLGAGASTDTQYF.

The chain employs TRBV18 and TRBJ1-5, with a possible D match to TRBD1 (5 bases). Germline lookup yields CDR1 KGHSH and CDR2 LQKENI. The CDR3 is 15 residues long. The V gene lost 2 bases and the J gene lost 2 bases, with 10 bases spanning the gap. The CDR3: CASSPRGGGNQPQHF. In DNA form, the CDR3 reads TGTGCCAGCTCACCAAGGGGAGGGGGCAATCAGCCCCAGCATTTT.

The rearrangement joins TRBV19 to TRBJ2-2, with D hard to call. Germline assignment: CDR1 LNHDA and CDR2 SQIVND (reference sequence). The CDR3 covers 19 residues. V lost 7 bases and J lost 3, with 27 bases in between. The CDR3: CASTPVGYSMSVDTGELFF. CDR3 bases: TGTGCCAGTACCCCAGTAGGTTATAGTATGAGCGTAGACACCGGGGAGCTGTTTTTT.

The rearrangement links TRBV4-1 to TRBJ2-7; 10 positions agree with TRBD1. Germline lookup yields CDR1 MGHRA and CDR2 YSYEKL. J lost 3 bases, V lost 1 base, and 6 bases had no gene match. The CDR3 is made up of 16 amino acids. The CDR3 spells CASSQVAGTGDYEQYF. The CDR3 region has the DNA TGCGCCAGCAGCCAAGTTGCTGGGACAGGGGACTACGAGCAGTACTTC.

In regard to this clone: This specimen includes other DNA sequences encoding the same CDR3. CDR3: CASSLPESYEQYF. The DNA for the CDR3 is TGTGCCAGCAGCTTACCCGAGTCCTACGAGCAGTACTTC. The V and J genes are TRBV7-9 and TRBJ2-7; D is uncertain. The ends were cut back, 2 bases at V and 1 base at J, with 6 bases in the middle. This CDR3 has 13 residues. Germline CDR1 reads SEHNR; CDR2 reads FQNEAQ (reference sequence).

V is TRBV28 and J is TRBJ2-7; unclear D gene. The CDR3 totals 14 residues. The V end lost 7 bases, the J end lost 4 bases, and 17 bases lay between the germline ends. Germline-derived CDR1 and CDR2 are MDHEN and SYDVKM. The CDR3 DNA sequence: TGTGCCAGCACCCCGGTGGGGTTAGTGTACGAGCAGTACTTC. Translation gives CASTPVGLVYEQYF.

V is TRBV19 and J is TRBJ1-1; D uncertain. The CDR3 totals 16 residues. CDR1 LNHDA and CDR2 SQIVND come from the germline V gene (reference sequence). V lost 3 bases and J 0 bases, leaving 14 bases between the germline ends. This CDR3 reads CASSMVARRMNTEAFF. The CDR3 coding sequence is TGTGCCAGTAGTATGGTCGCAAGGCGGATGAACACTGAAGCTTTCTTT.

The chain recombines TRBV7-9 with TRBJ1-1; D possibly corresponds to TRBD1 (5 bases). Germline V gene lookup returns CDR1 SEHNR and CDR2 FQNEAQ (reference sequence). There are 15 residues in the CDR3. Trimming left V 0 bases short and J 5 bases short, with 13 bases between. For the CDR3, the DNA is TGTGCCAGCAGCTTAGCGGACAAAGGACGGACTGAAGCTTTCTTT. Translating it yields CASSLADKGRTEAFF.

This chain uses TRBV2 with TRBJ2-3; 10 nucleotides align to TRBD1. The CDR3 has 16 amino acids. Germline values: CDR1 SNHLY, CDR2 FYNNEI. The J segment lost 2 bases and the V segment lost 3 bases, leaving 5 bases of the junction unmatched. CDR3 nucleotides: TGTGCCAGCAGTGATCTACGACAGGGGGCCACAGATACGCAGTATTTT. It encodes CASSDLRQGATDTQYF.

The V and J genes are TRBV10-3 and TRBJ2-7; D may be TRBD1 (5 bases). The CDR3 sequence is 13 residues long. Trimming shortened V by 5 bases and J by 2 bases, and 10 bases separated the two germline ends. CDR1 and CDR2 (germline): ENHRY, SYGVKD. Written as DNA, the CDR3 is TGTGCCATCAGTTGGGGCACCACCTACGAGCAGTACTTC. It encodes CAISWGTTYEQYF.

This clone was observed a few times. V gene TRBV23-1 combines with J gene TRBJ1-5; TRBD1 aligns across 7 bases. TRBV23-1 is known as an ORF, though its function is uncertain. This CDR3 has 16 amino acids. The J segment lost 2 bases and the V segment lost 0 bases, leaving 4 bases of the junction unmatched. The CDR3 sequence is CASSQSDRDGNQPQHF. The DNA for the CDR3 is TGCGCCAGCAGTCAATCCGACAGGGACGGCAATCAGCCCCAGCATTTT.

The genes are TRBV15 and TRBJ2-3, with D maybe TRBD2 (6 bases). V lost 0 bases to trimming and J lost 2 bases, with 21 bases between them. Per germline, CDR1 LNHNV and CDR2 YYDKDF (reference sequence). The CDR3 has 19 amino acids. CDR3 residues: CATSRDSPQRTSPTDTQYF. The CDR3 coding sequence is TGTGCCACCAGCAGAGATTCCCCCCAGCGAACTAGCCCCACAGATACGCAGTATTTT.

This chain uses TRBV30 with TRBJ2-3; D uncertain. The germline gives CDR1 GTSNPN, CDR2 SVGIG (reference sequence). V was shortened by 0 bases and J by 4 bases, with 5 bases between the two germline ends. This CDR3 has 12 residues. CDR3 in DNA: TGTGCCTGGAGTGTCAAGGCAGATACGCAGTATTTT. It is translated as CAWSVKADTQYF.

This clone was seen once. The chain couples TRBV27 to TRBJ2-1; 10 positions match TRBD2. Germline trimming cut 6 bases from V and 8 bases from J; bases unmatched to any gene: 13. Looked up from germline, CDR1 is MNHEY and CDR2 is SMNVEV (reference sequence). CDR3 length: 16 amino acids. CDR3: CASRPVSGRRGYEQFF. For the CDR3, the DNA is TGTGCCAGCAGACCCGTTAGCGGGAGGAGGGGCTATGAGCAGTTCTTC.

The chain combines TRBV7-9 with TRBJ2-2; 8 positions agree with TRBD2. The CDR3 sequence is 15 residues long. Per germline, CDR1 SEHNR and CDR2 FQNEAQ (reference sequence). Germline trimming cut 5 bases from V and 3 bases from J; bases unmatched to any gene: 5. The CDR3 DNA is TGTGCCAGCAGCCAGCGGGAGTGGGACACCGGGGAGCTGTTTTTT. Protein: CASSQREWDTGELFF.

This clone was counted a few times. The gene calls are TRBV28 and TRBJ2-4; D remains ambiguous. CDR3 size: 12 residues. The V gene lost 6 bases and the J gene lost 13 bases, with 16 bases spanning the gap. Per the germline V gene, CDR1 is MDHEN and CDR2 is SYDVKM. The CDR3 bases are TGTGCCAGCAGCTCCACCCTCATGGCCCAGTACTTC. Translated: CASSSTLMAQYF.